The TCR beta chain described here comes from a study of T cell repertoires in cytomegalovirus infection (dated by TCRdb to between 2018 and 2021). In terms of the full investigation: Recently identified HLA-C-restricted CMV epitopes, whose presentation resists viral immunomodulation, were targeted by peptide stimulations together with well-studied HLA-B-restricted epitopes. The HLA type of each donor mattered for the analysis, because public TCR beta signatures pointed to carriage of CMV infection along with the matching HLA type.

The research as a whole found: Cumulative frequency of public TCR beta family members discriminated carriers of CMV infection plus the relevant HLA type in this cohort and an independent approximately 350-donor cohort. The ex vivo response was dominated by HLA-C-restricted CMV-specific TCR beta clonotypes, which also provided the single most frequent clonotype in two of eight donors.

V and J lose 0 bases and 1 base, and a span of 6 bases separates them. From its cysteine to its phenylalanine, the CDR3 spans 14 amino acids. Kept here is only the CDR3 DNA, which spans 42 bases and is read in frame from base 1. Based on the germline V gene, the CDR1 and CDR2 sequences are MNHNS and SASEGT. This clonotype was found a few times. Its binding antigen is unknown. It has no much larger one-base neighbor in the sample; base qualities were not kept. The run used an Illumina HiSeq 1500. TCRdb's own reprocessing of the public reads used fastp at Q25 and MiXCR and kept productive beta chains. Rows matching on CDR3 protein sequence are summarized as one entry with the most common DNA and genes. Across this sample there are approximately 260,000 distinct CDR3 sequences, with around 20% seen only once. The ten largest clones add up to approximately 19% of the sample. In the paper's terms, the treatment or condition label means: in vitro stimulation with specific CMV peptide epitopes to enrich CMV-specific T cells.

The chain employs TRBV6-1 and TRBJ1-1, with the D gene too uncertain to name. This receptor was taken from a human donor in good health (CMV status not recorded). Some clones in this sample may be carry-over from other donors' samples. The sample in question was cultured PBMCs, obtained from culture after CMV antigen stimulation. Read as DNA, the sequence is TGTGCCAGCAGTGAAGCGCTAGGGAACACTGAAGCTTTCTTT. Its translation is CASSEALGNTEAFF.